This T cell receptor beta chain stems from a study of blood T cell repertoires in COVID-19. Germline loops: CDR1 GTSNPN, CDR2 SVGIG (reference sequence). CDR3 length: 14 residues. The V end lost 0 bases, the J end lost 7 bases, and 10 bases lay between the germline ends. With regard to this clone: The identical CDR3 is also encoded by other nucleotide sequences in the sample.

Authors' data handling: Scientists estimated how many nucleated cells there were by amplifying reference gene primers. Only in-frame clones appear in the TCRdb table, and some are missing; sequencing was by immunoSEQ multiplex PCR. V and J calls and clone size are as listed in that table; D and trimming were resolved from the DNA. Counted here are 90,000 to 130,000 clones, 55% to 75% occurring once; the ten biggest clones make up 1.5% to 2%. The rearrangement uses TRBV30 and TRBJ1-6; a possible D gene is TRBD1 (6 bases). The sequenced sample consisted of peripheral blood. This clonotype was obtained from a woman in her thirties or forties with acute or convalescent COVID-19. The CDR3 is CAWSVAGGNSPLHF. The CDR3 coding sequence is TGTGCCTGGAGTGTGGCGGGGGGCAATTCACCCCTCCACTTT.